The clone carrying this TCR beta chain was observed a handful of times. No antigen is known for it. The diagnostic colonoscopy in ulcerative colitis patients preceded any immunosuppressive treatment. This record belongs to a study of pediatric ulcerative colitis. The study's findings and limits: Acute severe colitis showed lower rectal diversity from clonal expansions. Repertoires came from total lymphocyte DNA, not specific subsets.

Profiling relied on immunoSEQ multiplex PCR, and the TCRdb table lists in-frame clones only, not all of them. The table records roughly 64,000 clones, about 86% of them present only once. V was shortened by 7 bases and J by 3 bases, with 12 bases between the two germline ends. Germline V lookup: CDR1 SNHLY, CDR2 FYNNEI. This CDR3 is 13 amino acids long. The V gene is TRBV2, the J gene TRBJ1-2; possibly TRBD1 for D (5 bases). Specimen: blood. The receptor's source is a boy younger than 18 with severe ulcerative colitis. For the CDR3, the DNA is TGTGCCAGCACCACAGGACCTTACTATGGCTACACCTTC. Protein: CASTTGPYYGYTF.